This entry lists 15 T cell receptor beta chains sequenced from one sample in a study of OX40 agonist ivuxolimab in advanced cancers. The assay was immunoSEQ multiplex PCR, and TCRdb's table has in-frame clones only and misses some. Of about 60,000 clones in the sample, about 87% are singletons; the top ten hold 1.5% to 2%. The sample here was CD4+ or CD8+ T cells sorted from blood, taken in a trial of the OX40 agonist ivuxolimab. The receptors were sampled from an adult with an advanced solid tumor such as melanoma, head and neck, liver or kidney cancer.

J is TRBJ2-7 and V is TRBV5-1; TRBD2 matches at 9 bases. This CDR3 contains 18 residues. V lost 3 bases, J lost 3 bases, and 16 bases stayed unmatched. In germline, CDR1 is SGHRS, CDR2 YFSETQ. This chain's CDR3 is CASSSAVIAGASFYEQYF. CDR3 nucleotide sequence: TGCGCCAGCAGCTCGGCGGTGATAGCGGGAGCCTCATTCTACGAGCAGTACTTC.

The chain uses TRBV5-1 and TRBJ2-7; D unclear. V was pared by 3 bases and J by 2 bases, with 12 bases between. This CDR3 comprises 14 residues. Germline V gives CDR1 SGHRS, CDR2 YFSETQ. The CDR3 DNA reads TGCGCCAGCAGCTCTTCAGTATCCGCCTACGAGCAGTACTTC. Protein product: CASSSSVSAYEQYF.

This rearrangement joins TRBV28 to TRBJ2-6; D gene unclear. Trimming removed 5 bases from V and 5 bases from J, with 4 bases in between. The germline V gene encodes CDR1 MDHEN and CDR2 SYDVKM. The CDR3 runs to 12 residues. The CDR3 region is CASSLRANVLTF. In DNA, the CDR3 is TGTGCCAGCAGTCTTAGGGCCAACGTCCTGACTTTC.

A note on this clone: The same CDR3 arises from other DNA sequences in this sample as well. The chain has TRBV7-2 and TRBJ2-7, with 9 positions matching TRBD2. The trim removed 5 bases at V and 2 bases at J, leaving 4 bases unmatched. The CDR3 runs to 14 residues. In germline, CDR1 is SGHTA, CDR2 FQGNSA. The CDR3 spells CASSLSGGPYEQYF. The CDR3 DNA sequence: TGTGCCAGCAGCCTTAGCGGGGGTCCCTACGAGCAGTACTTC.

This clone appeared once. This chain joins TRBV15 and TRBJ1-4; maybe TRBD1 (5 bases). In germline, CDR1 is LNHNV, CDR2 YYDKDF (reference sequence). The CDR3 length is 14 residues. Trimming shortened V by 1 base and J by 6 bases, and 9 bases separated the two germline ends. CDR3 amino acids: CATSRGQLDEKLFF. The CDR3, as DNA: TGTGCCACCAGCAGAGGACAGTTGGATGAAAAACTGTTTTTT.

The chain joins TRBV11-3 to TRBJ2-2, with D possibly being TRBD2 (6 bases). V lost 1 base, J lost 1 base, and 7 bases lay in between. The length of the CDR3 is 15 residues. Germline V CDR1 and CDR2: SGHNT, YENEEA. This CDR3 reads CASSLGRENTGELFF. The CDR3 DNA sequence: TGTGCCAGCAGCTTAGGGCGGGAGAACACCGGGGAGCTGTTTTTT.

The chain uses TRBV4-2 and TRBJ2-5, with TRBD2 matching 9 bases. J gave up 5 bases and V 0 bases, and 10 bases lay outside the gene matches. The CDR3 extends over 17 amino acids. Germline V gives CDR1 LGHNA, CDR2 YNFKEQ. CDR3 bases: TGTGCCAGCAGCCAAGAATCAGAAGCGGGGGGCCACGAGACCCAGTACTTC. Residues: CASSQESEAGGHETQYF.

The chain combines TRBV13 with TRBJ2-5; TRBD2 aligns across 9 bases. CDR1 is PRHDT and CDR2 is FYEKMQ in the germline V gene (reference sequence). V shed 7 bases and J 5 bases; nucleotides not matched to a gene: 8. The CDR3 runs 14 residues. The DNA of the CDR3 is TGTGCCAGCAACGCGGGAGGGCCCGAGGAGACCCAGTACTTC. Protein product: CASNAGGPEETQYF.

The chain uses TRBV19 and TRBJ1-5, with TRBD1 matching 9 bases. Germline trimming cut 3 bases from V and 0 bases from J; bases unmatched to any gene: 6. CDR1 and CDR2 from the germline V gene are LNHDA and SQIVND (reference sequence). The CDR3 loop spans 17 amino acids. The CDR3 here is CASSMSTGGHSNQPQHF. Here the CDR3 DNA reads TGTGCCAGTAGTATGTCGACAGGGGGACATAGCAATCAGCCCCAGCATTTT.

The chain uses TRBV4-3 and TRBJ2-3; 14 bases map to TRBD2. The CDR3 totals 18 residues. Germline V gene sequence: CDR1 LGHNA, CDR2 YSLEER. The J segment lost 7 bases and the V segment lost 0 bases, leaving 9 bases of the junction unmatched. In DNA form, the CDR3 reads TGCGCCAGCAGCCAAGATTTAGGGACTAGCGGGAGCGTGAATACGCAGTATTTT. Translation gives CASSQDLGTSGSVNTQYF.

The chain carries TRBV2 and TRBJ2-3, with 10 bases matching TRBD1. V lost 5 bases and J lost 2; bases outside the gene matches: 7. Looked up from germline, CDR1 is SNHLY and CDR2 is FYNNEI. This CDR3 spans 16 amino acids. The CDR3 DNA reads as TGTGCCAGCAGTAGAGACAGGGGGCAGGCCACAGATACGCAGTATTTT. Translating gives CASSRDRGQATDTQYF.

Here the CDR3 reads CASSLQGQGRSNQPQHF. The CDR3, as DNA: TGTGCCAGCAGTCTACAAGGACAGGGTAGGAGCAATCAGCCCCAGCATTTT. V and J are TRBV2 and TRBJ1-5; 8 bases align to TRBD1. CDR1 is SNHLY and CDR2 is FYNNEI in the germline V gene. V shed 5 bases and J 1 base; nucleotides not matched to a gene: 10. CDR3 size: 17 residues.

The V call is TRBV2, the J call TRBJ2-4; 12 bases agree with TRBD2. With 6 bases clipped from V and 7 bases from J, the junction kept 7 bases outside the gene matches. This CDR3 contains 15 residues. Per germline, CDR1 SNHLY and CDR2 FYNNEI. The CDR3 reads CASRRPGTSGNIQYF. The CDR3 DNA reads TGTGCCAGCAGAAGACCCGGGACTAGCGGGAACATTCAGTACTTC. The full variable domain, rest sourced from reference TRBV2 and TRBJ2-4, is EPEVTQTPSHQVTQMGQEVILRCVPISNHLYFYWYRQILGQKVEFLVSFYNNEISEKSEIFDDQFSVERPDGSNFTLKIRSTKLEDSAMYFCASRRPGTSGNIQYFGAGTRLSVL.

V usage is TRBV25-1 and J usage is TRBJ1-2, with D uncertain. Germline lookup yields CDR1 MGHDK and CDR2 SYGVNS. The V gene lost 2 bases and the J gene lost 4 bases, with 20 bases spanning the gap. The CDR3 spans 17 residues. For the CDR3, the DNA is TGTGCCAGCAGTGAACTCGTTACGGGTCGGAGTAGCTATGGCTACACCTTC. Encoded protein: CASSELVTGRSSYGYTF.

V usage is TRBV14 and J usage is TRBJ2-7; D is undetermined. V lost 4 bases and J 4 bases, leaving 5 bases between the germline ends. CDR3 length equals 11 residues. The germline CDR1 and CDR2 sequences are SGHDN and FVKESK. The CDR3 loop is CASSRSYEQYF. The CDR3, as DNA: TGTGCCAGCAGCCGGTCATACGAGCAGTACTTC.